This paragraph reports one T cell receptor beta chain. The entry originates in a study of T cell changes during pregnancy in multiple sclerosis. Sequencing was performed with immunoSEQ multiplex PCR; in TCRdb, only in-frame clones are kept and a portion is missing. This table holds around 95,000 clones, 80% to 95% found once. The CDR3 is 15 residues long. Trimming took off 8 bases at V and 7 bases at J, with 20 bases between the two ends. Germline CDR1 is MNHEY and CDR2 is SMNVEV (reference sequence). This TCR derives from a female donor with multiple sclerosis, enrolled in a pregnancy study. This chain joins TRBV27 and TRBJ2-2; perhaps TRBD2 as D (7 bases). The source material was peripheral blood, sampled after pregnancy. Here the CDR3 DNA reads TGTGCCAGCTCCTTGTCAAGGGGGGGCGTCGGGGAGCTGTTTTTT. Its translation: CASSLSRGGVGELFF.